These T cell receptor beta chains were read from a single sample in a study of blood T cells in healthy people across ages. TCRdb re-analysed the 5' RACE reads in MiXCR, keeping a single row per CDR3 protein. The data contain some 690,000 distinct CDR3 sequences, 22% of them seen just once; the ten biggest clones take up about 20%. Sequenced input: blood. These receptors originate from a man between 65 and 80 years old in good health. Both conserved end residues are part of each CDR3. A D gene is named only where the DNA matches it firmly. Size values are once, few and many counts, or a class for expanded clones, and some rows have none.

cdr3_aa: CASSYYPLAGESDEQFF
cdr3_nt: TGTGCCAGCAGTTACTACCCACTAGCGGGAGAGTCCGATGAGCAGTTCTTC
cdr3_length: 17
v_call: TRBV6-6
clone_size: many
j_call: TRBJ2-1
d_call: TRBD2

cdr3_aa: CASRLEAVKNIQYF
cdr3_nt: TGTGCCAGCAGGCTGGAGGCGGTCAAAAACATTCAGTACTTC
cdr3_length: 14
v_call: TRBV12-3/TRBV12-4
clone_size: few
j_call: TRBJ2-4
d_call: -

cdr3_aa: CAGHSGSANPYQETQYF
cdr3_nt: TGTGCCGGACACAGTGGGTCCGCAAACCCGTACCAAGAGACCCAGTACTTC
cdr3_length: 17
v_call: TRBV7-9
clone_size: -
j_call: TRBJ2-5
d_call: -

cdr3_aa: CAWRPGTNTDTQYF
cdr3_nt: TGTGCCTGGAGACCCGGGACTAACACAGATACGCAGTATTTT
cdr3_length: 14
v_call: TRBV30
clone_size: few
j_call: TRBJ2-3
d_call: TRBD2

cdr3_aa: CASSQDTGNSPLHF
cdr3_nt: TGTGCCAGCAGCCAAGATACGGGAAATTCACCCCTCCACTTT
cdr3_length: 14
v_call: TRBV4-2
clone_size: -
j_call: TRBJ1-6
d_call: -

cdr3_aa: CASSYSGPRRDQPQHF
cdr3_nt: TGTGCCAGCAGTTACTCTGGGCCCCGGCGGGATCAGCCCCAGCATTTT
cdr3_length: 16
v_call: TRBV6-8
clone_size: -
j_call: TRBJ1-5
d_call: -

cdr3_aa: CASSQTRVGEQYF
cdr3_nt: TGTGCCAGCAGCCAAACGAGGGTCGGCGAGCAGTACTTC
cdr3_length: 13
v_call: TRBV3-1
clone_size: -
j_call: TRBJ2-7
d_call: -

cdr3_aa: CASSQSSLAYNEQFF
cdr3_nt: TGTGCCAGCAGCCAGTCTTCCTTAGCTTACAATGAGCAGTTCTTC
cdr3_length: 15
v_call: TRBV3-1
clone_size: -
j_call: TRBJ2-1
d_call: -

cdr3_aa: CASSYSTPDVWEQYF
cdr3_nt: TGTGCCAGCAGTTACTCAACCCCGGACGTTTGGGAGCAGTACTTC
cdr3_length: 15
v_call: TRBV6-2/TRBV6-3
clone_size: -
j_call: TRBJ2-7
d_call: -

cdr3_aa: CSAEGLAEAFF
cdr3_nt: TGCAGCGCCGAAGGGTTGGCTGAAGCTTTCTTT
cdr3_length: 11
v_call: TRBV29-1
clone_size: many
j_call: TRBJ1-1
d_call: -

cdr3_aa: CASSTGTVTPYEQYF
cdr3_nt: TGCGCCAGCAGCACCGGGACAGTCACTCCCTACGAGCAGTACTTC
cdr3_length: 15
v_call: TRBV5-1
clone_size: -
j_call: TRBJ2-7
d_call: TRBD1

cdr3_aa: CSARDRQETPNYGYTF
cdr3_nt: TGCAGTGCTAGAGATAGACAGGAGACCCCTAACTATGGCTACACCTTC
cdr3_length: 16
v_call: TRBV20-1
clone_size: few
j_call: TRBJ1-2
d_call: -

cdr3_aa: CASSQVIAGGDEQFF
cdr3_nt: TGTGCCAGCAGCCAAGTGATAGCGGGGGGTGATGAGCAGTTCTTC
cdr3_length: 15
v_call: TRBV4-2
clone_size: few
j_call: TRBJ2-1
d_call: TRBD2

cdr3_aa: CASRKRDNTDTQYF
cdr3_nt: TGTGCCAGTCGCAAGCGGGACAACACAGATACGCAGTATTTT
cdr3_length: 14
v_call: TRBV19
clone_size: -
j_call: TRBJ2-3
d_call: -

cdr3_aa: CASSLVLDEQFF
cdr3_nt: TGTGCCAGCAGCTTAGTCCTGGATGAGCAGTTCTTC
cdr3_length: 12
v_call: TRBV7-2
clone_size: -
j_call: TRBJ2-1
d_call: -

cdr3_aa: CASSASGRPLNYGYTF
cdr3_nt: TGTGCCAGCAGCGCCTCAGGACGGCCCCTTAACTATGGCTACACCTTC
cdr3_length: 16
v_call: TRBV5-4
clone_size: few
j_call: TRBJ1-2
d_call: -

cdr3_aa: CASSLSGGKNIQYF
cdr3_nt: TGCGCCAGCAGCTTGTCAGGGGGTAAAAACATTCAGTACTTC
cdr3_length: 14
v_call: TRBV5-1
clone_size: many
j_call: TRBJ2-4
d_call: TRBD1

cdr3_aa: CASSHGNTIYF
cdr3_nt: TGTGCCAGCAGTCATGGAAACACCATATATTTT
cdr3_length: 11
v_call: TRBV12-3/TRBV12-4
clone_size: -
j_call: TRBJ1-3
d_call: -

cdr3_aa: CASSLNQGTEAFF
cdr3_nt: TGTGCCAGCAGCTTAAACCAGGGCACTGAAGCTTTCTTT
cdr3_length: 13
v_call: TRBV7-2
clone_size: few
j_call: TRBJ1-1
d_call: -

cdr3_aa: CASSPLGGTTDTQYF
cdr3_nt: TGTGCCAGCAGCCCCCTCGGGGGGACCACAGATACGCAGTATTTT
cdr3_length: 15
v_call: TRBV7-7
clone_size: -
j_call: TRBJ2-3
d_call: TRBD2

cdr3_aa: CASRSVQRNYNEQFF
cdr3_nt: TGCGCCAGCAGATCGGTGCAGCGGAACTACAATGAGCAGTTCTTC
cdr3_length: 15
v_call: TRBV5-1
clone_size: -
j_call: TRBJ2-1
d_call: -

cdr3_aa: CASKLLAGGPRQFF
cdr3_nt: TGTGCCAGCAAACTCCTAGCGGGGGGGCCGCGGCAGTTCTTC
cdr3_length: 14
v_call: TRBV6-5
clone_size: -
j_call: TRBJ2-1
d_call: TRBD2

cdr3_aa: CASSPRGTDPQYF
cdr3_nt: TGTGCCAGCAGTCCCCGTGGGACAGATCCGCAGTATTTT
cdr3_length: 13
v_call: TRBV28
clone_size: -
j_call: TRBJ2-3
d_call: TRBD1